The entry that follows covers one TCR beta chain sequence. The antigen it binds to is not known. Base qualities are not at hand, and no much larger clone is one base apart. In the prospective study, participants were about 18 to 95 years old, resided in 24 geographic areas of the United States, and were enrolled through a virtual design. To assign participants to cohorts, the prospective study relied on clinical history that participants themselves reported in a screening survey and a study questionnaire. Exposed participants had been in contact, within 2 weeks of entering the study, with a person who had a PCR-confirmed or clinician-diagnosed case of COVID-19. Mobile phlebotomists in the prospective study collected whole blood, serum and a nasopharyngeal or oropharyngeal swab from every participant. Prospective study participants could optionally give additional blood draws and questionnaires over an approximately 2-month period. Before DNA extraction, blood samples from the prospective study were shipped at room temperature or frozen.

The immunoSEQ Assay, a bias-controlled multiplex PCR, was used to amplify TCRbeta CDR3 regions from genomic DNA. On the authors' methods: Within the assay, amplification of reference gene primers was used to estimate how many nucleated cells each sample contained. Sequence reads were collapsed and filtered to measure the absolute abundance of every unique TCRbeta CDR3 rearrangement. For each sample, productive Simpson clonality was calculated as the square root of Simpson's diversity index over productive rearrangements. Drawn from immuneACCESS, this table holds only the in-frame rearrangements with V and J called that TCRdb kept. Clones are partly lost; checked studies trace under half to an unresolved V gene and leave the rest unexplained. D and trimming were read from the DNA, whereas the V and J calls and clone size are those reported in that table. Recorded for this sample are 350,000 to 400,000 clones; 90% to 95% of them occurred a single time. The ten largest clones capture over 0.7% of the sample.

This sample was included in a study of blood T cell repertoires in COVID-19 (dated by TCRdb to the early 2020s). A note on the overall study: Collaborator samples came from the United States, Italy and Spain and covered acute and convalescent phases of COVID-19. The material from the prospective study consisted of cDNA or gDNA derived from T cells, B-cell-depleted T cells, or PBMCs. Subjects who had been exposed to COVID-19, were actively infected with it, or had recovered from it provided the deeply sampled blood TCRbeta repertoires that made up the dataset. The repertoires were made available in a free public database intended to serve as a resource for research on the immune response to SARS-CoV-2. The samples were drawn from two sources: the first 160 participants of the ongoing ImmuneRACE study, and fewer than 1,500 subjects contributed by 6 global collaborators. Sample metadata almost always included a de-identified subject ID, COVID-19 status, age in years and sex. Where available, HLA class I and class II types were taken from metadata supplied by the sample provider and were not determined by assay-based typing.

Trimmed from V: 4 bases; trimmed from J: 7 bases; junction bases lacking a gene match: 19. Its CDR3 holds 19 amino acids, cysteine through phenylalanine. The CDR3 DNA has 57 bases and is translated from base 1. The germline V gene provides CDR1 SNHLY and CDR2 FYNNEI. Study-wide conclusions, independent of this receptor: Clinical and demographic metadata were provided uncurated, with the amount varying by source and participant.

The TCR comes from a middle-aged woman who had been exposed to COVID-19. The chain joins TRBV2 to TRBJ2-5; the junction holds 12 bases that match TRBD2. The specimen was PBMCs or T cells enriched from blood (not recorded which). The DNA is TGTGCCAGCAGTGTAGGACAGGGGGGAGCTAGCGGGAGGGCACGGACCCAGTACTTC. Translated, this is CASSVGQGGASGRARTQYF. The CDR3 plus the reference TRBV2 and TRBJ2-5 genes for the other parts give the full variable domain: EPEVTQTPSHQVTQMGQEVILRCVPISNHLYFYWYRQILGQKVEFLVSFYNNEISEKSEIFDDQFSVERPDGSNFTLKIRSTKLEDSAMYFCASSVGQGGASGRARTQYFGPGTRLLVL.